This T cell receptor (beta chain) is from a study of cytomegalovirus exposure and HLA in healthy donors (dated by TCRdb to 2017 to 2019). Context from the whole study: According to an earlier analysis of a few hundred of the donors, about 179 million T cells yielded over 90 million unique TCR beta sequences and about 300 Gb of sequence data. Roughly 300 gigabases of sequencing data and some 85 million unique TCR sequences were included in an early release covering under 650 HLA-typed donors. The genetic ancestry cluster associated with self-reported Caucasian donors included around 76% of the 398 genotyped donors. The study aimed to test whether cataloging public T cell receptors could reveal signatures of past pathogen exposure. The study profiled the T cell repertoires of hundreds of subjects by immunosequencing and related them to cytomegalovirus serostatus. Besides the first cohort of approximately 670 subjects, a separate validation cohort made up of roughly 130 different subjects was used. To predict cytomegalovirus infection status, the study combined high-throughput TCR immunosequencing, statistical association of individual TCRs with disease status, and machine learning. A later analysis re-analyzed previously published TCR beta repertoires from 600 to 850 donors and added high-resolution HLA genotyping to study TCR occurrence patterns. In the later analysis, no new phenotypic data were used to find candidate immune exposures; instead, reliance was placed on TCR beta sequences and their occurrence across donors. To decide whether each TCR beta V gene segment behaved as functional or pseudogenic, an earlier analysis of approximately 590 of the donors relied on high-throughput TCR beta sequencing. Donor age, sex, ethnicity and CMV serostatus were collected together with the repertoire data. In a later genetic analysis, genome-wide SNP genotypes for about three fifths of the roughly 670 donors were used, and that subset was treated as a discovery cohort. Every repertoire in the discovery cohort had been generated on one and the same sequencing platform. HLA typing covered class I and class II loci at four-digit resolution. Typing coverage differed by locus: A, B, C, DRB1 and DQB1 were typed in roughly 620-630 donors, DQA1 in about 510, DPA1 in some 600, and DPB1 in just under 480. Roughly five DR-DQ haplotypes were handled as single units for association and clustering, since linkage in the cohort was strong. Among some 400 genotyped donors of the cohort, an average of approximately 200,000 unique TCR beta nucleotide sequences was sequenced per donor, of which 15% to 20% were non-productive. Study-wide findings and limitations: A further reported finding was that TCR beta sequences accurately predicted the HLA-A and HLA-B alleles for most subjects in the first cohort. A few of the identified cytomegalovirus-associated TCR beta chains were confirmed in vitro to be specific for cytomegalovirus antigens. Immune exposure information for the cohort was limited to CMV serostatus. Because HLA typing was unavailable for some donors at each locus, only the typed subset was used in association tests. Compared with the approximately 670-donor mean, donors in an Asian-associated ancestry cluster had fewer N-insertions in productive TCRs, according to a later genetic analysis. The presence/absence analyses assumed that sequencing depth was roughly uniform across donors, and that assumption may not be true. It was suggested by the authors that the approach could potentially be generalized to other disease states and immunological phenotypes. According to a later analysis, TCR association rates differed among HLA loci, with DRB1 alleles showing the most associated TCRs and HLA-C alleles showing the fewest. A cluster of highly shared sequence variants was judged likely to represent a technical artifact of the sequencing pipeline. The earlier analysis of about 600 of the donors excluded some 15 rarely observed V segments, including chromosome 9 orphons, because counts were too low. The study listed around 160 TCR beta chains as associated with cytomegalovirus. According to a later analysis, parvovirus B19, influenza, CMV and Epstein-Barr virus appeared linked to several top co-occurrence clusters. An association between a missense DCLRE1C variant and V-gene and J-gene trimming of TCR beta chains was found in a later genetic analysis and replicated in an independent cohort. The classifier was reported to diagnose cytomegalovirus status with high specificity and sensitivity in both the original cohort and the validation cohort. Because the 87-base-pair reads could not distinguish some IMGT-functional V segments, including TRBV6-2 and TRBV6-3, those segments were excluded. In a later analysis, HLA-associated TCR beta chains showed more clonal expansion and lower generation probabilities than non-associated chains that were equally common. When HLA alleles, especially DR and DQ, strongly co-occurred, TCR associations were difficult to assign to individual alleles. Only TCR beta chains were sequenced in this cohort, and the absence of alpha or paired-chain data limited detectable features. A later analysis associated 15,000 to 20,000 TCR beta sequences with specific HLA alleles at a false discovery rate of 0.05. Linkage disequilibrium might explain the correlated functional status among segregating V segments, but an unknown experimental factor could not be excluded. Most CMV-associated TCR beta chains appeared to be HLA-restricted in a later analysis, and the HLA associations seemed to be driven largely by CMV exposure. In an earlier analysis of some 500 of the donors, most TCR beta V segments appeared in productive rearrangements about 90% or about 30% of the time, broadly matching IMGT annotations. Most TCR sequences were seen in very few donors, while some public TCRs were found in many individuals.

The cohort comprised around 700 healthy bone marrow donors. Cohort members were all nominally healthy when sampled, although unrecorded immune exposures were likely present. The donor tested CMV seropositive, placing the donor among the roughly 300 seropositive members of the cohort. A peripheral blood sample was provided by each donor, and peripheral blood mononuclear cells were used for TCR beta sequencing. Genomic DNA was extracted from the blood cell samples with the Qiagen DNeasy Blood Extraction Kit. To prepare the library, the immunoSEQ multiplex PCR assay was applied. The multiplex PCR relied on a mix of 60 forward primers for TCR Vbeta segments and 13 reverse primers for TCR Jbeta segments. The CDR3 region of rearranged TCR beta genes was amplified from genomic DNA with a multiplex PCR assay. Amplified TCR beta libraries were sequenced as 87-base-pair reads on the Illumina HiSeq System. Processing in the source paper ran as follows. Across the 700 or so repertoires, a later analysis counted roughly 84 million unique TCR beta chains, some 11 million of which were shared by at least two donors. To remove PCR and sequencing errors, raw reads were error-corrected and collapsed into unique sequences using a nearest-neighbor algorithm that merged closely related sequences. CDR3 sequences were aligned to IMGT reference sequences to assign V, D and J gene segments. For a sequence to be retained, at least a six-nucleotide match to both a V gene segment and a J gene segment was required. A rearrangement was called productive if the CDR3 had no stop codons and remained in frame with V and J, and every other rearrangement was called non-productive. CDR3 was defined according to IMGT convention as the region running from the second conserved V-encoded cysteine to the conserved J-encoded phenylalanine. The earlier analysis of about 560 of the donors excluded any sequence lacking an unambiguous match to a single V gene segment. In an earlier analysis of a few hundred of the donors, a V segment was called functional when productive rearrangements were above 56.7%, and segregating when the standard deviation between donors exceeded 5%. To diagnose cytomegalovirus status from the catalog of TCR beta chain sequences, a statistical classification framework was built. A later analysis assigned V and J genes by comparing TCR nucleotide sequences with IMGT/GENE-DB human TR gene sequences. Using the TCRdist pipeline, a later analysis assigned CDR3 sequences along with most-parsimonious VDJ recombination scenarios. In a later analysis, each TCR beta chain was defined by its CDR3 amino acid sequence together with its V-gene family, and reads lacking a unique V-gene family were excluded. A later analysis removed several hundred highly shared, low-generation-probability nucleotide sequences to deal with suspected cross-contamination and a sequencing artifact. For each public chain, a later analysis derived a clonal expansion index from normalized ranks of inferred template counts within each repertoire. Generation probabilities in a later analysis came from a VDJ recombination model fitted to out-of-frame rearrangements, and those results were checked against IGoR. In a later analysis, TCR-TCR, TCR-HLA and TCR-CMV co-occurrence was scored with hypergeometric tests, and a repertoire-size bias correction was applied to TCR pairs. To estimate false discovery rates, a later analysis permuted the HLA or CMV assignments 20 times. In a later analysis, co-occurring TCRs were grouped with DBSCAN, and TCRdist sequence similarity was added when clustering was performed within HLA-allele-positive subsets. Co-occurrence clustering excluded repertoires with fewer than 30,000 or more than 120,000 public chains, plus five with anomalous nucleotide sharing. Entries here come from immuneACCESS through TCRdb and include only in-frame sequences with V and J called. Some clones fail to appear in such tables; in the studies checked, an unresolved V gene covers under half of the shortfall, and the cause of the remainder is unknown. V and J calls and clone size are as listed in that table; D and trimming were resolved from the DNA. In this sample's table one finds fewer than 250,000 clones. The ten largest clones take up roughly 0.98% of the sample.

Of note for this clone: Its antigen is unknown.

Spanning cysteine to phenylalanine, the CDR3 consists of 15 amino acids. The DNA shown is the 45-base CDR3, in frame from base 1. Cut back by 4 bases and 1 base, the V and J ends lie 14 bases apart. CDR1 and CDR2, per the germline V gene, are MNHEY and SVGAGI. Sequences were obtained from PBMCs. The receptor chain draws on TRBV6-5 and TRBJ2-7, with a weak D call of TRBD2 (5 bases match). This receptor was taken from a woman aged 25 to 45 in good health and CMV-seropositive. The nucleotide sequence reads TGTGCCAGCAGTTCCTCGAGGAGGTGGTCCTACGAGCAGTACTTC. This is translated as CASSSSRRWSYEQYF.